These 7 T cell receptor beta chains originate from one sample sequenced in a study of PD-1 blockade in classical Hodgkin lymphoma. Assay used: immunoSEQ multiplex PCR; TCRdb lists only in-frame clones, some missing. This table has tens of thousands of clones, about 92% appearing once. All patients experienced relapse after autologous stem cell transplantation, and brentuximab vedotin exposure was variable. Sequencing used peripheral blood mononuclear cells (PBMCs), obtained at baseline. These TCRs come from a human donor with classical Hodgkin lymphoma.

J is TRBJ2-3 and V is TRBV19, with a possible D match to TRBD1 (5 bases). Trimming cost V 4 bases and J 0 bases, with 14 bases left between them. CDR1 and CDR2 (germline): LNHDA, SQIVND (reference sequence). This CDR3 spans 16 amino acids. As DNA, the CDR3 is TGTGCCAGTAGTACGACAGAAAGCTCTAGCACAGATACGCAGTATTTT. Translation: CASSTTESSSTDTQYF.

V and J are TRBV30 and TRBJ2-5; 11 nucleotides align to TRBD2. Germline CDR1 GTSNPN, CDR2 SVGIG (reference sequence). The CDR3 loop spans 17 amino acids. Losses at the gene ends were 4 bases for V and 6 bases for J; bases not matched to a gene: 16. The CDR3 here is CAWTAALAGGAGQTQYF. In DNA, the CDR3 is TGTGCCTGGACCGCCGCCCTAGCGGGAGGCGCCGGTCAGACCCAGTACTTC.

This rearrangement joins TRBV30 to TRBJ2-7; D is possibly TRBD1 (6 bases). The length of the CDR3 is 13 residues. The ends were cut back, 1 base at V and 9 bases at J, with 16 bases in the middle. Germline loops: CDR1 GTSNPN, CDR2 SVGIG (reference sequence). DNA for the CDR3: TGTGCCTGGAGTGAGGGGGTCCGGGTTTGGCAGTACTTC. It codes for CAWSEGVRVWQYF.

V gene TRBV19 combines with J gene TRBJ1-5; 8 nucleotides match TRBD1. Per germline, CDR1 LNHDA and CDR2 SQIVND (reference sequence). With V trimmed by 3 bases and J by 9 bases, 4 bases remained unmatched. This CDR3 is 13 amino acids long. CDR3 residues: CASSMDRVLPQHF. The CDR3 nucleotides are TGTGCCAGTAGTATGGACAGGGTGCTGCCCCAGCATTTT.

This chain uses TRBV9 with TRBJ1-6; D remains unclear. CDR3 length equals 21 residues. Trimming shortened V by 3 bases and J by 0 bases, and 25 bases separated the two germline ends. Germline CDR1 and CDR2: SGDLS and YYNGEE. The CDR3 bases are TGTGCCAGCAGCGCCCCCCGGTTCTCCCCCGACCCCAGCTCCTATAATTCACCCCTCCACTTT. Protein: CASSAPRFSPDPSSYNSPLHF.

The V call is TRBV19, the J call TRBJ2-7, with TRBD2 as a possible D gene (5 bases). The V end was cut by 5 bases, the J end by 0 bases, with 8 bases between. Germline-derived CDR1 and CDR2 are LNHDA and SQIVND (reference sequence). This CDR3 has 13 amino acids. The CDR3 DNA reads TGTGCCAGTAGTCCGGGGAGCTCCTACGAGCAGTACTTC. Translating it yields CASSPGSSYEQYF.

This sequence joins TRBV6-6 and TRBJ2-7, with 11 positions matching TRBD2. The CDR3 length is 15 residues. Germline-derived CDR1 and CDR2 are MNHNY and SVGAGI (reference sequence). Germline trimming cut 6 bases from V and 6 bases from J; bases unmatched to any gene: 10. CDR3 DNA: TGTGCCAGCAGCTATCGGACTAGCGGGTTCGTCGAGCAGTACTTC. Amino acids: CASSYRTSGFVEQYF.